This TCR beta chain derives from a study of T-cell reconstitution after alpha-beta-depleted transplantation in children. Study-wide points: At day 60, the high TCRbeta diversity found in some patients originated from recipient T cells and thymic progenitors that had survived. Several hundred expanded graft clones reportedly supplied alpha-beta T cells about two months after transplant.

Unique molecular identifiers were used in preparing the TCRbeta library. TCRdb analysed the PCR reads with MiXCR anew, one entry per CDR3 protein. The table includes about 460,000 distinct CDR3 sequences, roughly an eighth detected once. In the case of this clonotype: Its antigen is unidentified.

The CDR3 is made up of 16 amino acids. The V gene lost 0 bases and the J gene lost 5 bases, with 14 bases spanning the gap. The germline CDR1 and CDR2 sequences are MNHEY and SVGEGT. The TCR originated in a female patient aged 2-9 years who had a stem cell transplant for aplastic anemia, so the T cells may come from the graft donor. V usage is TRBV6-2 or TRBV6-3 and J usage is TRBJ2-1, with a tentative D call TRBD1 (5 bases). Sample: PBMCs, mostly from graft donor cells, taken 180 days after TCRalphabeta/CD19-depleted stem cell transplant. The CDR3 bases are TGTGCCAGCAGTTACTCGTGGGGCGCGGCTAACAATGAGCAGTTCTTC. Its translation is CASSYSWGAANNEQFF.